Listed below are T cell receptor beta chains from one sample, sequenced in a study of PD-L1 blockade in urothelial cancer. Profiling relied on immunoSEQ multiplex PCR, and the TCRdb table lists in-frame clones only, not all of them. Of 130,000 or so clones in the sample, about 81% were seen once. This specimen consisted of PBMCs, obtained around atezolizumab (anti-PD-L1) treatment. These receptors came from a man aged 50-60 years with urothelial cancer. Each CDR3 is given with its conserved first and last residue. Fields, in order: CDR3 DNA, CDR3 protein, V gene, J gene, D gene, CDR3 length, clone size. The D gene is left open where the match is weak. The size field is filled for only some rows; it gives once, few, many or a size class.

cdr3_nt: TGTGCCACCAGCTACGGACTAGCGGCCACCCCGCGTTACAATGAGCAGTTCTTC
cdr3_aa: CATSYGLAATPRYNEQFF
v_call: TRBV15
j_call: TRBJ2-1
d_call: TRBD2
cdr3_length: 18
clone_size: -

cdr3_nt: TGTGCCATCAGGGGACAGATTAACACTGAAGCTTTCTTT
cdr3_aa: CAIRGQINTEAFF
v_call: TRBV10-3
j_call: TRBJ1-1
d_call: TRBD1
cdr3_length: 13
clone_size: -

cdr3_nt: TGTGCCAGCAGGATCCAGGGGGCGCGGGACTATGGCTACACCTTC
cdr3_aa: CASRIQGARDYGYTF
v_call: TRBV7-2
j_call: TRBJ1-2
d_call: TRBD1
cdr3_length: 15
clone_size: -

cdr3_nt: TGTGCCAGCAGTGAAGACAGGGGCCCTGGAAACACCATATATTTT
cdr3_aa: CASSEDRGPGNTIYF
v_call: TRBV2
j_call: TRBJ1-3
d_call: TRBD1
cdr3_length: 15
clone_size: -

cdr3_nt: TGTGCCAGCAGCTTAGATCGGGATACGCAGTATTTT
cdr3_aa: CASSLDRDTQYF
v_call: TRBV7-9
j_call: TRBJ2-3
d_call: -
cdr3_length: 12
clone_size: -

cdr3_nt: TGTGCCACCAGCCGCCGGGACATCGGCTACGAGCAGTACTTC
cdr3_aa: CATSRRDIGYEQYF
v_call: TRBV15
j_call: TRBJ2-7
d_call: -
cdr3_length: 14
clone_size: -

cdr3_nt: TGTGCCAGCATCTCCGGGACAGGAGCTCGAGCTTTCTTT
cdr3_aa: CASISGTGARAFF
v_call: TRBV19
j_call: TRBJ1-1
d_call: TRBD1
cdr3_length: 13
clone_size: -

cdr3_nt: TGTGCCAGCAGTTACACCGGGACAGGGTCTGAAGCTTTCTTT
cdr3_aa: CASSYTGTGSEAFF
v_call: TRBV6-5
j_call: TRBJ1-1
d_call: TRBD1
cdr3_length: 14
clone_size: -

cdr3_nt: TGTGCCAGCAGTTACGACGGACTAGCATCAGATACGCAGTATTTT
cdr3_aa: CASSYDGLASDTQYF
v_call: TRBV6-5
j_call: TRBJ2-3
d_call: TRBD2
cdr3_length: 15
clone_size: -

cdr3_nt: TGTGCCAGCCAAAGGGACGGGAGGACAAAAGATACGCAGTATTTT
cdr3_aa: CASQRDGRTKDTQYF
v_call: TRBV6-6
j_call: TRBJ2-3
d_call: TRBD2
cdr3_length: 15
clone_size: once

cdr3_nt: TGTGCCACCCAGAGGGTAGCGGTCCCGGATACGCAGTATTTT
cdr3_aa: CATQRVAVPDTQYF
v_call: TRBV28
j_call: TRBJ2-3
d_call: -
cdr3_length: 14
clone_size: once

cdr3_nt: TGTGCCACCAGCAGAGACAGGGGCTCCTACGAGCAGTACTTC
cdr3_aa: CATSRDRGSYEQYF
v_call: TRBV15
j_call: TRBJ2-7
d_call: -
cdr3_length: 14
clone_size: -

cdr3_nt: TGTGCCTCCTTGGTAGCGGGAGGGAACGAGCAGTACTTC
cdr3_aa: CASLVAGGNEQYF
v_call: TRBV10-3
j_call: TRBJ2-7
d_call: TRBD2
cdr3_length: 13
clone_size: -